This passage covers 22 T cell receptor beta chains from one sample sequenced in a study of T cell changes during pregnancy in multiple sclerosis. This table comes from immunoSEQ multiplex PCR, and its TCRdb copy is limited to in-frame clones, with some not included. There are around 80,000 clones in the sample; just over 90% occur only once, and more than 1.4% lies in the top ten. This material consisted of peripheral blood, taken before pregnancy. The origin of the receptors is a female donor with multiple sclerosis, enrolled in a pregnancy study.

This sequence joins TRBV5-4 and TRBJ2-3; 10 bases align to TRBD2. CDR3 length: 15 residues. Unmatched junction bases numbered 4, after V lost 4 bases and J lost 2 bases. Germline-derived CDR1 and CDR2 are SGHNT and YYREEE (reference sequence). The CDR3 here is CASSQRGGSTDTQYF. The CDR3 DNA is TGTGCCAGCAGCCAGCGGGGGGGTTCCACAGATACGCAGTATTTT.

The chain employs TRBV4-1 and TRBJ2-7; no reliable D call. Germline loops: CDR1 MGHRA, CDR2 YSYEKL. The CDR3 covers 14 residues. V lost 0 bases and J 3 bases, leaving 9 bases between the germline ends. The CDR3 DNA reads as TGCGCCAGCAGCCAAGAAATAATCGTCTACGAGCAGTACTTC. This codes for CASSQEIIVYEQYF.

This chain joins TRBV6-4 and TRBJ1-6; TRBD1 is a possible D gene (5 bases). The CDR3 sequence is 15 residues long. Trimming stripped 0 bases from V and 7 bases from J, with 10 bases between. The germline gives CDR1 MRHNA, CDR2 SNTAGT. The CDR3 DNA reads TGTGCCAGCAGTGACTCGGCAGGGCCCAATTCACCCCTCCACTTT. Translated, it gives CASSDSAGPNSPLHF.

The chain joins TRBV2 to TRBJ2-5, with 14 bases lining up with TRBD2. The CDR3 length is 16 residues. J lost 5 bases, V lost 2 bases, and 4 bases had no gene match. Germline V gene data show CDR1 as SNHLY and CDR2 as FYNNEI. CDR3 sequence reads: CASSETGLAGAETQYF. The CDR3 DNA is TGTGCCAGCAGTGAAACGGGACTAGCGGGAGCCGAGACCCAGTACTTC. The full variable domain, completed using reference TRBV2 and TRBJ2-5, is EPEVTQTPSHQVTQMGQEVILRCVPISNHLYFYWYRQILGQKVEFLVSFYNNEISEKSEIFDDQFSVERPDGSNFTLKIRSTKLEDSAMYFCASSETGLAGAETQYFGPGTRLLVL.

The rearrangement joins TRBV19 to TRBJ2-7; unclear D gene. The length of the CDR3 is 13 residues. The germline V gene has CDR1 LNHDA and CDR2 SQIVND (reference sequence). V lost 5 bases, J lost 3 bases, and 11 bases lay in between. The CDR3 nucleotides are TGTGCCAGTAGTGACCCTGCGGACTACGAGCAGTACTTC. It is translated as CASSDPADYEQYF. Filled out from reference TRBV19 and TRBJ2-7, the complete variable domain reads DGGITQSPKYLFRKEGQNVTLSCEQNLNHDAMYWYRQDPGQGLRLIYYSQIVNDFQKGDIAEGYSVSREKKESFPLTVTSAQKNPTAFYLCASSDPADYEQYFGPGTRLTVT.

This chain's CDR3 is CASSQDTGRDTQYF. As DNA, the CDR3 is TGCGCCAGCAGCCAAGATACGGGGAGGGATACGCAGTATTTT. This chain links TRBV4-1 with TRBJ2-3; a possible D gene is TRBD2 (6 bases). CDR3 length: 14 amino acids. The germline CDR1 and CDR2 sequences are MGHRA and YSYEKL. V was pared by 0 bases and J by 6 bases, with 10 bases between.

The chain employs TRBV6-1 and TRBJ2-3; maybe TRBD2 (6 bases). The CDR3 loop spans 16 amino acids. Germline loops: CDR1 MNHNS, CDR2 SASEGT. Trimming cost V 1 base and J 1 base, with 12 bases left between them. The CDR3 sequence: CASSEERDSGTDTQYF. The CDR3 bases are TGTGCCAGCAGTGAAGAGAGGGACTCAGGCACAGATACGCAGTATTTT.

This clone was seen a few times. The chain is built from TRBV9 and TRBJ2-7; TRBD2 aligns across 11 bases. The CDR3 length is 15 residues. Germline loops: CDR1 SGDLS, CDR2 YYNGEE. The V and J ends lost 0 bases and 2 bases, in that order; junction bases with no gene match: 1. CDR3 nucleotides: TGTGCCAGCAGCGTAGCTAGCGGGGGGACCTACGAGCAGTACTTC. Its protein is CASSVASGGTYEQYF. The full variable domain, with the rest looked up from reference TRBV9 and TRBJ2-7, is DSGVTQTPKHLITATGQRVTLRCSPRSGDLSVYWYQQSLDQGLQFLIQYYNGEERAKGNILERFSAQQFPDLHSELNLSSLELGDSALYFCASSVASGGTYEQYFGPGTRLTVT.

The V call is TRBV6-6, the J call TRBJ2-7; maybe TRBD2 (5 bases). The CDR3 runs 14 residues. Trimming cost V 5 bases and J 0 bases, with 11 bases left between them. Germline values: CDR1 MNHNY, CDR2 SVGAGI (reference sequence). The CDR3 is CASSLEGFSYEQYF. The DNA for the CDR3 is TGTGCCAGCAGTCTAGAGGGATTCTCCTACGAGCAGTACTTC.

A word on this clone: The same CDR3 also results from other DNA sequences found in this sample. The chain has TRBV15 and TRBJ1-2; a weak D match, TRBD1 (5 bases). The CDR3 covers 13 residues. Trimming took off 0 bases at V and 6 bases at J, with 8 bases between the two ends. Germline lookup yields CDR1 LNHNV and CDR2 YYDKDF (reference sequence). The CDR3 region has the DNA TGTGCCACCAGCAGAGAGGAAGGGGATGGCTACACCTTC. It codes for CATSREEGDGYTF.

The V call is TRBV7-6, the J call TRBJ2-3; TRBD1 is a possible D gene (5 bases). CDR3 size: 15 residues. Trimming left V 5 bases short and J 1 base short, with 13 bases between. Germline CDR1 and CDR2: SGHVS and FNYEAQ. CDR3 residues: CASSTTGAGTDTQYF. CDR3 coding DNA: TGTGCCAGCAGCACCACTGGGGCGGGCACAGATACGCAGTATTTT.

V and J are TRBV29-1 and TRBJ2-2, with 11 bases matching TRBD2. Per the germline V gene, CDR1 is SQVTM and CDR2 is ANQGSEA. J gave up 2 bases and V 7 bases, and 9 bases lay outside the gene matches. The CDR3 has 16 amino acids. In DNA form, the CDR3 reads TGCAGCGCGAGGTGGCTAGCGGGGGGAAACACCGGGGAGCTGTTTTTT. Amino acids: CSARWLAGGNTGELFF.

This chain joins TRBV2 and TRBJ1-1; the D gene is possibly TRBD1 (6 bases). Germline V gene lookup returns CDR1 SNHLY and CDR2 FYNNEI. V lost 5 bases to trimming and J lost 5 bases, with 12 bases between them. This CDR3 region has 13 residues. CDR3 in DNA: TGTGCCAGCAGTAGGGCAGGGGAAACTGAAGCTTTCTTT. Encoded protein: CASSRAGETEAFF.

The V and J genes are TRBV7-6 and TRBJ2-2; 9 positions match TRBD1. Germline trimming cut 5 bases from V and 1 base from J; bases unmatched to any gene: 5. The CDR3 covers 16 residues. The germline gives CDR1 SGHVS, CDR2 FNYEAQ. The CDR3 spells CASSQDRGLNTGELFF. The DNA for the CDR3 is TGTGCCAGCAGCCAGGACAGGGGACTGAACACCGGGGAGCTGTTTTTT.

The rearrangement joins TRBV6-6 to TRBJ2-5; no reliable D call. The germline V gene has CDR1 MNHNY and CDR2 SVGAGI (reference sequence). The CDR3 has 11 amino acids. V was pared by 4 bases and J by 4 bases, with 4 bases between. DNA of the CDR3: TGTGCCAGCAGTTCCGTAGAGACCCAGTACTTC. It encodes CASSSVETQYF.

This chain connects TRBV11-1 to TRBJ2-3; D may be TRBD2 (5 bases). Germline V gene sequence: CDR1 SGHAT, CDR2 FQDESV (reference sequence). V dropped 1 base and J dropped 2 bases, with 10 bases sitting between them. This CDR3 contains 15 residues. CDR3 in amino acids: CASSLGGGLTDTQYF. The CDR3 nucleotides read TGTGCCAGCAGCTTAGGTGGCGGACTCACAGATACGCAGTATTTT.

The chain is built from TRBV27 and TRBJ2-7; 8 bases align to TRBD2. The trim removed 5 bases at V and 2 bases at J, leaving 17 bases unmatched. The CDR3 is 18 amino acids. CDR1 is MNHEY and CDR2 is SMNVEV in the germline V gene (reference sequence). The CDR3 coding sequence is TGTGCCAGCAGTAGCCAGGTCGCGAGGACTAGCCGAACCTACGAGCAGTACTTC. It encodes CASSSQVARTSRTYEQYF.

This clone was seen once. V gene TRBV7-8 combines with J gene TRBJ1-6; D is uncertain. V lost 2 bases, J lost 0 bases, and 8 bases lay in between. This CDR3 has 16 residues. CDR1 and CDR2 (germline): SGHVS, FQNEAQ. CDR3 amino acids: CASSLTISSYNSPLHF. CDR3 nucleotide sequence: TGTGCCAGCAGCTTAACGATTAGCTCCTATAATTCACCCCTCCACTTT. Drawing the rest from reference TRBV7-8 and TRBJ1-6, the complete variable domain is GAGVSQSPRYKVAKRGQDVALRCDPISGHVSLFWYQQALGQGPEFLTYFQNEAQLDKSGLPSDRFFAERPEGSVSTLKIQRTQQEDSAVYLCASSLTISSYNSPLHFGNGTRLTVT.

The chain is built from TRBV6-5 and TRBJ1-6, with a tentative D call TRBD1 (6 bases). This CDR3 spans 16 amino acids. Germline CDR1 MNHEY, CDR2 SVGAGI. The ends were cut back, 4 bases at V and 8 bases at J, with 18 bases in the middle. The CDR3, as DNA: TGTGCCAGCAGTTGGATTGGACAGCGGATGGATTCACCCCTCCACTTT. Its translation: CASSWIGQRMDSPLHF.

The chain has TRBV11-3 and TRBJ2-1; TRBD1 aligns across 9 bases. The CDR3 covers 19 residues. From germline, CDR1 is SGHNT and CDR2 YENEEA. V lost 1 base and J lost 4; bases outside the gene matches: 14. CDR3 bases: TGTGCCAGCAGCTTAGGGTCAGGGGCTCCTGGACAGGGGTACAATGAGCAGTTCTTC. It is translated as CASSLGSGAPGQGYNEQFF.

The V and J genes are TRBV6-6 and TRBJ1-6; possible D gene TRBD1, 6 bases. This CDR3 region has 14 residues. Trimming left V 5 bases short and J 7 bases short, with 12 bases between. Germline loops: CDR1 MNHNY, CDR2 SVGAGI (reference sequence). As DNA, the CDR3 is TGTGCCAGCAGTAACAGGGAAAGGAATTCACCCCTCCACTTT. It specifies CASSNRERNSPLHF.

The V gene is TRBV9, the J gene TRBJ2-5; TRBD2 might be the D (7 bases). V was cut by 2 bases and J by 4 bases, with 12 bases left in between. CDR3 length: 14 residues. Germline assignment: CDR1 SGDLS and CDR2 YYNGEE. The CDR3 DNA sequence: TGTGCCAGCAGCGTTGGGGGGGCAGTAGAGACCCAGTACTTC. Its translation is CASSVGGAVETQYF.